This passage covers 17 T cell receptor beta chains from one sample sequenced in a study of OX40 agonist ivuxolimab in advanced cancers. Assay used: immunoSEQ multiplex PCR; TCRdb lists only in-frame clones, some missing. The repertoire holds some 71,000 clones, with about four fifths as singletons. Sequenced here: CD4+ or CD8+ T cells sorted from blood, sampled in a trial of the OX40 agonist ivuxolimab. The receptors were sampled from an adult with an advanced solid tumor such as melanoma, head and neck, liver or kidney cancer.

This chain connects TRBV15 to TRBJ2-1; 9 nucleotides match TRBD1. After removal of 1 base from V and 6 bases from J, the junction contained 4 bases not matched to a gene. The V gene's germline CDR1 is LNHNV and CDR2 YYDKDF (reference sequence). The CDR3 sequence is 15 residues long. In nucleotides, the CDR3 is TGTGCCACCAGCAGAGGGGGACAGGGTATCAATGAGCAGTTCTTC. Its protein product is CATSRGGQGINEQFF.

This chain uses TRBV19 with TRBJ1-5; unclear D gene. Germline V gene lookup returns CDR1 LNHDA and CDR2 SQIVND (reference sequence). The CDR3 is 13 residues long. Trimming cost V 5 bases and J 4 bases, with 9 bases left between them. The CDR3 spells CASSDVRNQPQHF. In DNA, the CDR3 is TGTGCCAGTAGTGATGTTCGGAATCAGCCCCAGCATTTT.

The V and J genes are TRBV7-2 and TRBJ2-3; 10 bases line up with TRBD2. V shed 5 bases, J shed 4 bases, and the junction held 6 bases outside the gene matches. The length of the CDR3 is 15 residues. Germline CDR1 and CDR2: SGHTA and FQGNSA. CDR3 residues: CASSLVAGGSDTQYF. The CDR3 region has the DNA TGTGCCAGCAGCCTCGTAGCGGGGGGATCAGATACGCAGTATTTT.

The gene calls are TRBV7-2 and TRBJ1-2; D perhaps matches TRBD1 (5 bases). Germline CDR1 is SGHTA and CDR2 is FQGNSA. The length of the CDR3 is 15 residues. The V and J ends lost 7 bases and 8 bases respectively, with 23 bases between them. The CDR3 DNA is TGTGCCAGCACTGCCGAGGGGTTTTCCCCGGGGGGCTACACCTTC. Translated, it gives CASTAEGFSPGGYTF.

The gene calls are TRBV14 and TRBJ2-2; 7 bases match TRBD2. CDR1 and CDR2 from the germline V gene are SGHDN and FVKESK. This CDR3 region has 19 residues. V shed 1 base and J 0 bases; nucleotides not matched to a gene: 11. CDR3 in amino acids: CASSQVGSGPLPNTGELFF. The CDR3 region has the DNA TGTGCCAGCAGCCAAGTTGGTAGCGGGCCCCTCCCGAACACCGGGGAGCTGTTTTTT.

This clone appeared a single time. The chain links TRBV5-1 to TRBJ1-4; 7 bases are shared with TRBD1. Germline V gene data show CDR1 as SGHRS and CDR2 as YFSETQ. The CDR3 covers 16 residues. With V trimmed by 4 bases and J by 0 bases, 6 bases remained unmatched. The CDR3 nucleotides are TGCGCCAGCAGCCGGGAGGGGGCCCCAACTAATGAAAAACTGTTTTTT. Amino acid sequence: CASSREGAPTNEKLFF.

The chain has TRBV5-5 and TRBJ2-1, with 7 bases identical to TRBD1. V was clipped by 4 bases and J by 2 bases; unmatched bases: 3. The CDR3 length is 14 residues. Per the germline V gene, CDR1 is SGHKS and CDR2 is YYEKEE (reference sequence). CDR3: CASSTGTAYNEQFF. CDR3 bases: TGTGCCAGCAGCACTGGGACAGCCTACAATGAGCAGTTCTTC.

This clone is a singleton in its sample. V gene TRBV4-2 combines with J gene TRBJ2-7; D remains ambiguous. The CDR3 is 15 residues long. V dropped 1 base and J dropped 2 bases, with 12 bases sitting between them. In germline, CDR1 is LGHNA, CDR2 YNFKEQ. The CDR3 nucleotides are TGTGCCAGCAGCCAAGCTTTGGCTGCTGCCTACGAGCAGTACTTC. It encodes CASSQALAAAYEQYF.

The J gene is TRBJ1-2, the V gene TRBV19, with D hard to call. V was shortened by 5 bases and J by 4 bases, with 17 bases between the two germline ends. The CDR3 loop spans 15 amino acids. In germline, CDR1 is LNHDA, CDR2 SQIVND (reference sequence). CDR3 DNA sequence: TGTGCCAGTAGTTCAAGATGGGATCGCTTCTATGGCTACACCTTC. Amino acids: CASSSRWDRFYGYTF.

The chain employs TRBV7-9 and TRBJ2-1; no clear D. The CDR3 consists of 11 residues. The V end was cut by 4 bases, the J end by 9 bases, with 7 bases between. The germline CDR1 and CDR2 sequences are SEHNR and FQNEAQ (reference sequence). The chain's CDR3 is CASSSELEQFF. In DNA, the CDR3 is TGTGCCAGCAGCTCCGAGCTTGAGCAGTTCTTC.

The chain employs TRBV25-1 and TRBJ2-7, with 7 positions matching TRBD1. In germline, CDR1 is MGHDK, CDR2 SYGVNS. V shed 3 bases, J shed 3 bases, and the junction held 11 bases outside the gene matches. This CDR3 is built from 16 residues. The CDR3 DNA sequence: TGTGCCAGCAGTGATCCCACCCGACAGGGCGGCTACGAGCAGTACTTC. This sequence encodes CASSDPTRQGGYEQYF.

The chain uses TRBV4-1 and TRBJ1-5, with D possibly being TRBD1 (5 bases). Trimming took 5 bases from V and 6 from J, leaving 17 bases between them. The germline gives CDR1 MGHRA, CDR2 YSYEKL. The CDR3 spans 15 residues. The CDR3 loop reads CASSSRGGGGQPQHF. The CDR3, as DNA: TGCGCCAGCAGCTCTAGGGGCGGAGGCGGTCAGCCCCAGCATTTT.

The chain combines TRBV7-8 with TRBJ2-1; D is perhaps TRBD1 (6 bases). This CDR3 region has 15 residues. V shed 5 bases and J shed 1 base, with 12 bases lying between them. Germline values: CDR1 SGHVS, CDR2 FQNEAQ. CDR3 residues: CASSPSDRSYNEQFF. CDR3 in DNA: TGTGCCAGCAGCCCAAGCGACAGGTCCTACAATGAGCAGTTCTTC.

J is TRBJ2-1 and V is TRBV7-3; D is possibly TRBD2 (5 bases). Per germline, CDR1 SGHTA and CDR2 FQGTGA. The CDR3 extends over 14 amino acids. V was shortened by 1 base and J by 5 bases, with 9 bases between the two germline ends. This chain's CDR3 is CASSLIRGDNEQFF. CDR3 nucleotides: TGTGCCAGCAGCTTAATCCGGGGAGACAATGAGCAGTTCTTC.

V is TRBV7-9 and J is TRBJ1-1; D gene unclear. The CDR3 contains 12 residues. The germline V gene has CDR1 SEHNR and CDR2 FQNEAQ (reference sequence). Trimming stripped 5 bases from V and 7 bases from J, with 11 bases between. The CDR3 region is CASSPRRIEAFF. The CDR3 coding sequence is TGTGCCAGCAGCCCCCGCCGGATTGAAGCTTTCTTT.

The chain has TRBV2 and TRBJ2-1; D is perhaps TRBD2 (5 bases). The V gene lost 7 bases and the J gene lost 7 bases, with 17 bases spanning the gap. Germline loops: CDR1 SNHLY, CDR2 FYNNEI. CDR3 length equals 14 residues. The CDR3 region has the DNA TGTGCCAGCACCTTGGGGTTAGCGCAGAATGAGCAGTTCTTC. Its translation: CASTLGLAQNEQFF.

The V and J genes are TRBV5-4 and TRBJ2-2; D is possibly TRBD2 (5 bases). Trimming cost V 3 bases and J 2 bases, with 11 bases left between them. Germline CDR1 reads SGHNT; CDR2 reads YYREEE (reference sequence). This CDR3 has 15 amino acids. CDR3 DNA: TGTGCCAGCAGCTACGAGGGAATAAACACCGGGGAGCTGTTTTTT. It yields the protein CASSYEGINTGELFF.